Sequencing of this T cell receptor (beta chain) was carried out in a study of blood T cell repertoires in COVID-19. Sequenced by immunoSEQ multiplex PCR; TCRdb stores in-frame clones only, minus some. The sample lists hundreds of thousands of clones; 80% to 90% were seen once. The CDR3 is 13 amino acids. V lost 7 bases and J 9 bases, leaving 21 bases between the germline ends. In germline, CDR1 is SQVTM, CDR2 ANQGSEA. The sequence was collected from a woman between 45 and 65 years old who had recovered from COVID-19. The material sequenced was peripheral blood. V is TRBV29-1 and J is TRBJ2-5, with a tentative D call TRBD1 (5 bases). The CDR3 nucleotides are TGCAGCGCCAATACAGGACCGAATTCGGCCCAGTACTTC. Translating gives CSANTGPNSAQYF.